The 10 T cell receptor beta chains below were found in one sample sequenced in a study of identical twins' blood T cells. TCRdb reanalysed the 5' RACE reads using MiXCR and keeps one entry per CDR3 protein. The sample includes hundreds of thousands of distinct CDR3 sequences, more than 25% of them seen just once. The sequenced material came from PBMCs. These receptors were obtained from a woman aged 18 to 55 in good health.

Concerning this clonotype itself: Sequence at one end of the junction differs from germline and may be a read error. This chain connects TRBV29-1 to TRBJ1-2, with a weak D call TRBD1 (5 bases). Per germline, CDR1 SQVTM and CDR2 ANQGSEA. There are 13 residues in the CDR3. The CDR3 protein is CSAEDDSAYGYTF. The CDR3 bases are TGCAGCGCTGAAGACGACAGCGCCTATGGCTACACCTTC.

This clonotype turned up a few times. The genes are TRBV5-6 and TRBJ2-3; weak D call: TRBD2 (5 bases). Trimming removed 1 base from V and 0 bases from J, with 15 bases in between. This CDR3 has 17 residues. Germline V lookup: CDR1 SGHDT, CDR2 YYEEEE. The CDR3 loop is CASSLSSAGRSTDTQYF. CDR3 sequence (DNA): TGTGCCAGCAGCTTGAGTTCCGCTGGGAGAAGCACAGATACGCAGTATTTT.

The chain combines TRBV11-1 with TRBJ2-1; D is possibly TRBD2 (6 bases). CDR1 SGHAT and CDR2 FQDESV come from the germline V gene (reference sequence). V gave up 3 bases and J gave up 7 bases, with 16 bases separating them. The CDR3 is 15 residues long. The CDR3 spells CASSFFGGDWNEQFF. The CDR3 DNA reads TGTGCCAGCAGCTTTTTCGGGGGTGACTGGAATGAGCAGTTCTTC.

In the case of this clonotype: At one end, the junction sequence differs from germline, possibly due to a read error. The CDR3 nucleotides read TGTGCCAGTAGTGACATTTGGGGGGCGAACACTGAAGCTTTCTTT. It is translated as CASSDIWGANTEAFF. The chain recombines TRBV6-1 with TRBJ1-1; perhaps TRBD1 as D (6 bases). Germline V gene sequence: CDR1 MNHNS, CDR2 SASEGT. This CDR3 is 15 amino acids long.

The chain combines TRBV7-2 with TRBJ2-3; 12 nucleotides line up with TRBD2. The CDR3 totals 17 residues. Germline CDR1 SGHTA, CDR2 FQGNSA. J was trimmed by 3 bases and V by 6 bases; bases with no gene match: 10. The CDR3 bases are TGTGCCAGCAGTTACGCTAGCGGGAGGGGGCTTACAGATACGCAGTATTTT. It translates to CASSYASGRGLTDTQYF. The complete variable domain, with remaining parts taken from reference TRBV7-2 and TRBJ2-3, reads GAGVSQSPSNKVTEKGKDVELRCDPISGHTALYWYRQSLGQGLEFLIYFQGNSAPDKSGLPSDRFSAERTGGSVSTLTIQRTQQEDSAVYLCASSYASGRGLTDTQYFGPGTRLTVL.

There are a few counts of this clonotype. The rearrangement joins TRBV18 to TRBJ2-1, with 8 nucleotides matching TRBD2. Per germline, CDR1 KGHSH and CDR2 LQKENI. Unmatched junction bases numbered 11, after V lost 7 bases and J lost 12 bases. The CDR3 length is 13 residues. CDR3 residues: CASFPGQAGVQFF. CDR3 coding DNA: TGTGCCAGCTTCCCTGGTCAAGCGGGGGTGCAGTTCTTC.

This clonotype was counted at least ten times. V and J are TRBV7-2 and TRBJ2-1; D call uncertain. Looked up from germline, CDR1 is SGHTA and CDR2 is FQGNSA. The CDR3 totals 15 residues. Between the trimmed V and J ends, which lost 3 bases and 1 base, there was a span of 10 bases. The CDR3 protein is CASSFGPLSYNEQFF. DNA of the CDR3: TGTGCCAGCAGCTTCGGACCACTGTCCTACAATGAGCAGTTCTTC.

Of note for this clonotype: A much larger clone lies a single base off, so this may be a read error. This chain joins TRBV5-1 and TRBJ1-1, with TRBD1 matching 7 bases. Trimming took 6 bases from V and 4 from J; bases not matched to a gene: 9. This CDR3 has 14 amino acids. Germline CDR1 is SGHRS and CDR2 is YFSETQ. CDR3 region: CASTQQGSSTEAFF. The CDR3 bases are TGCGCCAGCACTCAACAGGGGTCGAGCACTGAAGCTTTCTTT.

The rearrangement links TRBV10-3 to TRBJ2-7, with TRBD1 as a possible D gene (6 bases). Trimming stripped 10 bases from V and 2 bases from J, with 18 bases between. The CDR3 runs to 14 residues. Germline CDR1 and CDR2: ENHRY and SYGVKD. The DNA for the CDR3 is TGTGCCAGCACCTCCGGGACATCTGCCTACGAGCAGTACTTC. Its protein product is CASTSGTSAYEQYF.

With respect to this clonotype: The junction and the germline gene differ at one end; a read error may be behind it. The rearrangement links TRBV7-9 to TRBJ1-1; 7 nucleotides agree with TRBD1. The CDR3 is made up of 13 amino acids. CDR1 and CDR2 (germline): SEHNR, FQNEAQ (reference sequence). The CDR3 DNA reads TGTGCCGGCAGTCATACAGGGGTGACTGAAGCTTTCTTT. This gives the protein CAGSHTGVTEAFF.